These T cell receptor beta chains were read from a single sample in a study of CD8+ T cells in alopecia areata. Measured with immunoSEQ multiplex PCR; TCRdb has only the in-frame clones, and not every one. The table has just over 150,000 clones, 50% to 65% seen once. The source was CD8+ T cells sorted from blood, collected at week 0. All receptors come from a human donor with alopecia areata. Both conserved end residues are part of each CDR3. D genes are given only for firm matches. Where a row states a size, it is once, few, many or the class of an expanded clone; other rows omit it.

J gene | clone size | V gene | D gene | CDR3 protein | CDR3 DNA
TRBJ1-4 | - | TRBV25-1 | TRBD1 | CASTEQGAGEKLFF | TGTGCCAGCACCGAACAGGGGGCAGGTGAAAAACTGTTTTTT
TRBJ2-3 | few | TRBV29-1 | TRBD2 | CSVELAGDYTDTQYF | TGCAGCGTAGAACTAGCGGGGGACTACACAGATACGCAGTATTTT
TRBJ2-7 | - | TRBV7-9 | - | CASSLRTPYEQYF | TGTGCCAGCAGCCTCAGGACACCCTACGAGCAGTACTTC
TRBJ2-7 | few | TRBV19 | TRBD1 | CASSIRGTGVTYEQYF | TGTGCCAGTAGTATAAGGGGGACAGGCGTGACCTACGAGCAGTACTTC
TRBJ2-1 | - | TRBV6-6 | - | CASSDGSINEQFF | TGTGCCAGCAGCGACGGGTCCATCAATGAGCAGTTCTTC
TRBJ1-5 | - | TRBV7-2 | - | CASSLGNQPQHF | TGTGCCAGCAGCTTGGGCAATCAGCCCCAGCATTTT
TRBJ1-1 | once | TRBV5-1 | TRBD1 | CASSRDGTGGVMNTEAFF | TGCGCCAGCAGCCGCGACGGGACAGGGGGCGTCATGAACACTGAAGCTTTCTTT
TRBJ1-2 | - | TRBV27 | - | CASRQGGYGYTF | TGTGCCAGCAGGCAGGGAGGCTATGGCTACACCTTC
TRBJ2-3 | - | TRBV7-2 | TRBD1 | CASSTGQGAWSMDTQYF | TGTGCCAGCAGCACAGGACAGGGGGCTTGGAGTATGGATACGCAGTATTTT
TRBJ1-1 | few | TRBV29-1 | - | CSPSKVPTVF | TGCAGCCCAAGCAAGGTCCCGACGGTCTTT
TRBJ2-5 | - | TRBV4-3 | TRBD2 | CASSQASSGGRETQYF | TGCGCCAGCAGCCAAGCGTCTAGCGGGGGGCGGGAGACCCAGTACTTC
TRBJ2-1 | - | TRBV29-1 | - | CSVEDPGRNEQFF | TGCAGCGTTGAAGATCCGGGTAGGAATGAGCAGTTCTTC
TRBJ2-5 | - | TRBV5-6 | - | CASSLAPGPQETQYF | TGTGCCAGCAGCTTGGCTCCGGGACCTCAAGAGACCCAGTACTTC
TRBJ2-7 | - | TRBV12-5 | TRBD1 | CASGDRGFYEQYF | TGTGCCAGTGGGGACAGGGGATTCTACGAGCAGTACTTC
TRBJ2-2 | - | TRBV5-6 | TRBD2 | CASSAIAGVYTGELFF | TGTGCCAGCAGCGCCATAGCGGGGGTGTACACCGGGGAGCTGTTTTTT
TRBJ1-1 | - | TRBV13 | - | CASSLNDGNTEAFF | TGTGCCAGCAGCTTAAACGATGGCAACACTGAAGCTTTCTTT
TRBJ1-4 | - | TRBV5-6 | - | CASSLRGSEKLFF | TGTGCCAGCAGCTTGCGGGGGAGTGAAAAACTGTTTTTT
TRBJ2-5 | - | TRBV7-3 | TRBD1 | CASSDDRGETQYF | TGTGCCAGCAGCGATGACAGGGGTGAGACCCAGTACTTC
TRBJ1-5 | few | TRBV2 | - | CASSEAQLQPQHF | TGTGCCAGCAGTGAAGCGCAACTTCAGCCCCAGCATTTT
TRBJ2-1 | - | TRBV30 | - | CAWSPGWEQFF | TGTGCCTGGAGTCCTGGGTGGGAGCAGTTCTTC
TRBJ1-2 | few | TRBV19 | - | CASRPGADYGYTF | TGTGCCAGTAGGCCCGGGGCAGACTATGGCTACACCTTC
TRBJ2-1 | - | TRBV5-1 | - | CASSLGPSGSYNEQFF | TGCGCCAGCAGCTTGGGGCCGAGCGGCTCATACAATGAGCAGTTCTTC
TRBJ2-1 | - | TRBV7-2 | - | CASSPRSWGDSYNEQFF | TGTGCCAGCAGCCCACGCTCCTGGGGCGATTCCTACAATGAGCAGTTCTTC
TRBJ2-3 | few | TRBV4-2 | - | CASSQDPDTDTQYF | TGTGCCAGCAGCCAAGATCCAGACACAGATACGCAGTATTTT